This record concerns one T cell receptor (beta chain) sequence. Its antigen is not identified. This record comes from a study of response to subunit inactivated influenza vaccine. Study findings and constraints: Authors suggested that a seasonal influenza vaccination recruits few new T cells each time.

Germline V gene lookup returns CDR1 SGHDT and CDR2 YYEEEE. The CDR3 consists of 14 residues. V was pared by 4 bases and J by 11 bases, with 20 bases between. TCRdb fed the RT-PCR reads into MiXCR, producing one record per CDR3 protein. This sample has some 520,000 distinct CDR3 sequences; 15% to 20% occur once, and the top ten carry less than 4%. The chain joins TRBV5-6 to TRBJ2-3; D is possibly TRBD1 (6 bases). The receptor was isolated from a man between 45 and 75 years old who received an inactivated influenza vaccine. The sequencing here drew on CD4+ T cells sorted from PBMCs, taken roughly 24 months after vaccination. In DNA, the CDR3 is TGTGCCAGCAGCGACCGAGGGACACCCAGTAGGCAGTATTTT. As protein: CASSDRGTPSRQYF.